This entry features one TCR beta chain sequence. The data derive from a study of blood T cell repertoires in COVID-19. Whole-study context: The origin of the acute and convalescent COVID-19 samples was the United States, Italy and Spain.

Clones were read by immunoSEQ multiplex PCR, and TCRdb kept only the in-frame ones, dropping some. The table lists about 410,000 clones, about 90% of them singletons. Ages ranged from 18 to 89 years, with residence in around 24 US areas. Cohort 3 donors were reported recovered after two negative PCRs, clearance, or symptom resolution. The germline gives CDR1 SGDLS, CDR2 YYNGEE. The CDR3 extends over 15 amino acids. Trimming cost V 0 bases and J 6 bases; bases outside gene matches: 5. The chain employs TRBV9 and TRBJ2-1; 8 bases fit TRBD1. This receptor was obtained from a woman aged 25 to 45 who had recovered from COVID-19. The sample consisted of PBMCs or T cells enriched from blood (not recorded which). CDR3 sequence (DNA): TGTGCCAGCAGCGTAGCCAGGACAGGGTTCAATGAGCAGTTCTTC. Protein product: CASSVARTGFNEQFF.